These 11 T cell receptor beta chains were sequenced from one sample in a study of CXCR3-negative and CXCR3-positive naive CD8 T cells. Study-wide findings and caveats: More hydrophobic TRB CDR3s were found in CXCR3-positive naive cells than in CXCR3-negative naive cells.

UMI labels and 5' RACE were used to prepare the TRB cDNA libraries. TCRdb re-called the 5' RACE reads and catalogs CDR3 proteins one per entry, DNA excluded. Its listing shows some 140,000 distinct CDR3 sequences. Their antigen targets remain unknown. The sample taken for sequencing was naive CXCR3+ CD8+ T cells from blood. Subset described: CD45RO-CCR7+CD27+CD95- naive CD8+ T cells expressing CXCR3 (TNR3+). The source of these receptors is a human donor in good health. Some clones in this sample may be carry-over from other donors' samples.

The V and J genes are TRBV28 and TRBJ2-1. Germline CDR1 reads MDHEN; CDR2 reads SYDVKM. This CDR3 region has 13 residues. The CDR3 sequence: CASSPLRNGDRFF.

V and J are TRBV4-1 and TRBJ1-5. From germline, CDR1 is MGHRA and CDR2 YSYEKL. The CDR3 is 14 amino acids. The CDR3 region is CASSQDVSNQPQHF.

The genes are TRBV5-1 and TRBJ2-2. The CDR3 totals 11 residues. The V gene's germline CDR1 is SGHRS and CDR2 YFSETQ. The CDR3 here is CASSVTGELFF.

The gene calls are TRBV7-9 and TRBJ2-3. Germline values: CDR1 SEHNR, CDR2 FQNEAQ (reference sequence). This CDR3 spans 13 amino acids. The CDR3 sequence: CASSLELWDTQYF. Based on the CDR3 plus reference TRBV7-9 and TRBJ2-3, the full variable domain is DTGVSQNPRHKITKRGQNVTFRCDPISEHNRLYWYRQTLGQGPEFLTYFQNEAQLEKSRLLSDRFSAERPKGSFSTLEIQRTEQGDSAMYLCASSLELWDTQYFGPGTRLTVL.

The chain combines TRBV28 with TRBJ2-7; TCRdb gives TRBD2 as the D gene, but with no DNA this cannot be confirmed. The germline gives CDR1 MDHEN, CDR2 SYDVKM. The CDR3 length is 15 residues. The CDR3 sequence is CASSLGSSLNYEQYF.

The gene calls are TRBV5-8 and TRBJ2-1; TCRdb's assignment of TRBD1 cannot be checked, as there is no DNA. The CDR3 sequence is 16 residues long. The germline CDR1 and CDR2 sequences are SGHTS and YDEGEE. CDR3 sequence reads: CASHPGWGGYNNEQFF.

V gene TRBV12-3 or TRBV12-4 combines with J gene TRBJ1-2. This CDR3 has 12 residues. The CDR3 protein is CASSLNPYGYTF.

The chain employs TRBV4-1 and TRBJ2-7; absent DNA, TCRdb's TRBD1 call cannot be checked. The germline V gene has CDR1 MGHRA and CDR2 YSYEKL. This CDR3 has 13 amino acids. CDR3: CASSLGASHEQYF.

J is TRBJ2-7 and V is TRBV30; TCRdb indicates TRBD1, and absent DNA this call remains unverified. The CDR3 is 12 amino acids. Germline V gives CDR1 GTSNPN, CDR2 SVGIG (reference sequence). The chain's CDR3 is CAWWDGSYEQYF. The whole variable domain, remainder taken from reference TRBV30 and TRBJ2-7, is SQTIHQWPATLVQPVGSPLSLECTVEGTSNPNLYWYRQAAGRGLQLLFYSVGIGQISSEVPQNLSASRPQDRQFILSSKKLLLSDSGFYLCAWWDGSYEQYFGPGTRLTVT.

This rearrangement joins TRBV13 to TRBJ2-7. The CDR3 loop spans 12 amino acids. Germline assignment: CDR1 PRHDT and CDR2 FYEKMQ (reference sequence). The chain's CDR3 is CASSPRHGEQYF.

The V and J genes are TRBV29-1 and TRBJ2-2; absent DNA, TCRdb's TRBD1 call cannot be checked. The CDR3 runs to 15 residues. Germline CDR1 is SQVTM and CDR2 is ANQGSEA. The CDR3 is CSVEGGTGGTGELFF.